A single sample gave rise to the 3 T cell receptor beta chains below, sequenced in a study of blood T cells in healthy people across ages. A second PCR of about 7 to 11 cycles used a sample-barcoded 5' primer and a J-beta primer mix. TCRdb redid the calling of the 5' RACE reads with MiXCR, one entry per CDR3 protein. The sample includes almost 800,000 distinct CDR3 sequences, nearly 60% of them seen just once. The sample comprised blood. These receptors were collected from a man aged 30-40 years in good health.

This clonotype has more than one count but fewer than ten. CDR3 amino acids: CASSLPGLSSSTDTQYF. Written as DNA, the CDR3 is TGTGCCAGCAGCTTGCCAGGATTATCATCTAGCACAGATACGCAGTATTTT. The chain links TRBV5-6 to TRBJ2-3, with no clear D. Germline values: CDR1 SGHDT, CDR2 YYEEEE. The CDR3 consists of 17 residues. V lost 1 base and J lost 0, with 15 bases in between.

The chain links TRBV29-1 to TRBJ1-1; weak D call: TRBD1 (5 bases). This CDR3 is built from 12 residues. V shed 7 bases and J shed 4 bases, with 13 bases lying between them. The germline gives CDR1 SQVTM, CDR2 ANQGSEA. The CDR3 region has the DNA TGCAGCGGTGAGGGGTTGAGCACTGAAGCTTTCTTT. It specifies CSGEGLSTEAFF.

The V call is TRBV12-3 or TRBV12-4, the J call TRBJ2-3; 10 bases map to TRBD2. This CDR3 has 18 residues. With 2 bases clipped from V and 3 bases from J, the junction kept 11 bases outside the gene matches. This CDR3 is CASSLFRPAGGETDTQYF. The CDR3 DNA sequence: TGTGCCAGCAGTTTATTTAGACCAGCGGGGGGGGAGACAGATACGCAGTATTTT.